This TCR beta chain was found in a study of cytomegalovirus exposure and HLA in healthy donors. Study observations and caveats: A later analysis associated under 20,000 TCR beta sequences with HLA alleles at a 0.05 false discovery rate.

Turning to this clone: Its target is not known.

PCR employed 60 Vbeta and 13 Jbeta primers. Method: immunoSEQ multiplex PCR; TCRdb's copy keeps in-frame clones and lacks some. The table records approximately 200,000 clones, about 80% of them present only once. The germline V gene encodes CDR1 MGHRA and CDR2 YSYEKL. With 4 bases clipped from V and 3 bases from J, the junction kept 8 bases outside the gene matches. This CDR3 has 15 amino acids. The chain couples TRBV4-1 to TRBJ2-7; TRBD1 matches at 8 bases. The specimen was PBMCs. This receptor was taken from a man younger than 45 in good health and CMV-seronegative. This CDR3 is CASSPLVDRDYEQYF. In DNA, the CDR3 is TGCGCCAGCAGCCCCCTGGTGGACAGGGACTACGAGCAGTACTTC.